The clone carrying this T cell receptor (beta chain) occurred once. RNA extraction and reverse transcription yielded cDNA as sequencing template. The protocol was immunoSEQ multiplex PCR, while the TCRdb copy is restricted to in-frame clones and leaves out a portion. Of 200,000 to 250,000 clones listed, approximately 65% were seen once; the top ten hold roughly 1.2%. This entry belongs to a study of CD8+ T cells in alopecia areata. Study background: Twice daily, treated patients received 5 to 10 mg of oral tofacitinib.

Treatment denoted: oral pan-JAK inhibitor, 5-10 mg twice daily. Germline V lookup: CDR1 ENHRY, CDR2 SYGVKD. The V end lost 2 bases, the J end lost 2 bases, and 16 bases lay between the germline ends. The length of the CDR3 is 16 residues. Source: CD4+ T cells sorted from blood, taken at approximately week 44, from a patient treated with tofacitinib. The chain is built from TRBV10-3 and TRBJ2-7; no definite D call. The source of this sequence is a human donor with alopecia areata. The CDR3 DNA follows: TGTGCCATCAGTGAGGGGGTACCGGGCCGACCCTACGAGCAGTACTTC. It specifies CAISEGVPGRPYEQYF.